One T cell receptor beta chain is described in this entry. Its binding antigen is unknown. No much larger clone exists at a distance of one base, and base qualities are not known. One collaborating source in Seattle enrolled patients during active infection and followed them longitudinally through the course of disease. The collaborating institutions used their own protocols to collect whole blood in K2EDTA tubes. For TCRbeta analysis, collaborator samples were shipped as frozen whole blood, as isolated PBMCs, or as DNA extracted from either sample type. The sample comes from a study of blood T cell repertoires in COVID-19 (dated by TCRdb to about 2020). Broadly, across the study: Samples covering the acute and convalescent phases of COVID-19 were provided by collaborators in the United States, Italy and Spain. The prospective study material was composed of cDNA or gDNA derived from T cells, B-cell-depleted T cells, or PBMCs. The dataset comprised deeply sampled blood TCRbeta repertoires from subjects exposed to, actively infected with, or recovered from COVID-19. The repertoires were made available in a free public database intended to serve as a resource for research on the immune response to SARS-CoV-2. Samples came from the ongoing ImmuneRACE study (first 160 participants) plus 1,254 subjects from 6 global collaborators. Nearly every sample came with metadata listing a de-identified subject ID, COVID-19 status, age in years and sex. HLA class I and class II types, where available, came from metadata supplied by the sample provider rather than from assay-based typing. Results and caveats for the whole study, not just this receptor: How much clinical and demographic metadata was included differed by source and by participant, and the metadata was provided uncurated.

TCRbeta CDR3 regions were amplified from genomic DNA using the immunoSEQ Assay, a bias-controlled multiplex PCR. The paper's data handling went like this. Within the assay, amplification of reference gene primers was used to estimate how many nucleated cells each sample contained. Sequence reads were collapsed and filtered to measure the absolute abundance of every unique TCRbeta CDR3 rearrangement. Productive Simpson clonality was computed per sample as the square root of Simpson's diversity index over productive rearrangements. In its TCRdb copy, this immuneACCESS table keeps in-frame sequences only and misses some clones. Where compared with another copy, unresolved V genes explain less than half of these, and the others have no known cause. V and J calls and clone size are as listed in that table; D and trimming were resolved from the DNA. For this sample the table gives fewer than 250,000 clones, of which 84% were detected only once. The top ten constitute 10% to 13% of the sample.

The CDR3 runs 14 amino acids, cysteine and phenylalanine included. Only CDR3 DNA remains: 42 bases, in frame from the first base. For this chain, trimming is 3 bases at the V end and 7 bases at the J end, and the number of junction bases without a gene match is 10. CDR1 and CDR2, looked up from the germline V gene, are SQVTM and ANQGSEA. The sequence was obtained from an elderly woman with COVID-19, enrolled during active disease. The sample consisted of peripheral blood. The chain is encoded by TRBV29-1 joined to TRBJ1-2; TRBD1 aligns with 8 central bases. Here the CDR3 is given as CSVDWGQGAGGYTF. The DNA sequence is TGCAGCGTTGACTGGGGGCAGGGGGCTGGTGGCTACACCTTC.